The rows below give T cell receptor beta chains drawn from one sample of a study of blood T cell repertoires in COVID-19. The data were produced by immunoSEQ multiplex PCR, yet TCRdb's version contains in-frame clones alone and is incomplete. The sample yields about 140,000 clones, 80% seen once. The sequenced material came from peripheral blood. These receptor sequences come from a woman between 45 and 60 years old with acute or convalescent COVID-19. Both conserved end residues are part of each CDR3. Fields, in order: V gene, J gene, D gene, clone size, CDR3 DNA, CDR3 protein. D genes are given only for firm matches. A row's size may be missing; if present it is once, few, many or a size class.

TRBV4-3,TRBJ2-1,.,.,TGCGCCAGCAGCCAAGATTTCCGCAGTTTTGAGCAGTTCTTC,CASSQDFRSFEQFF
TRBV7-9,TRBJ2-2,.,.,TGTGCCAGCAGCTTAGCGGGGGCCCTCCTTACCGGGGAGCTGTTTTTT,CASSLAGALLTGELFF
TRBV25-1,TRBJ2-1,TRBD1,.,TGTGCCAGCAGTCCCACAGACAGGGGGCACAATGAGCAGTTCTTC,CASSPTDRGHNEQFF
TRBV7-9,TRBJ1-6,.,.,TGTGCCAGCAGCTTATTAGATGGCTCCTATAATTCACCCCTCCACTTT,CASSLLDGSYNSPLHF
TRBV6-2/TRBV6-3,TRBJ2-7,.,.,TGTGCCAGCAGTTACTCGATCGGGGTTTCTAGCTACGAGCAGTACTTC,CASSYSIGVSSYEQYF
TRBV28,TRBJ1-5,.,many,TGTGCCAGCAAGGGCGGGATCGGGCAGCCCCAGCATTTT,CASKGGIGQPQHF
TRBV2,TRBJ1-1,.,.,TGTGCCAGCAGTGAATATGGGGGGATGAACACTGAAGCTTTCTTT,CASSEYGGMNTEAFF
TRBV6-6,TRBJ2-5,.,.,TGTGCCAGCAACCCTCGGGCGGGCCAGACCCAGTACTTC,CASNPRAGQTQYF
TRBV19,TRBJ1-2,.,.,TGTGCCAGTAGTATCCTGACAGACTATGGCTACACCTTC,CASSILTDYGYTF
TRBV29-1,TRBJ1-3,.,.,TGCAGCGTCGCCGCCGGGGATTGGGGAAACACCATATATTTT,CSVAAGDWGNTIYF
TRBV14,TRBJ1-6,TRBD1,.,TGTGCCAGCAAACAGGGGCGGGATTCACCCCTCCACTTT,CASKQGRDSPLHF
TRBV2,TRBJ2-3,TRBD2,.,TGTGCCAGCAGTGATTCGGCTAGCGGGGGGACTAGCACAGATACGCAGTATTTT,CASSDSASGGTSTDTQYF
TRBV25-1,TRBJ1-4,TRBD1,.,TGTGCCAGCAGTGAATCTGACAGGGGTCATGAAAAACTGTTTTTT,CASSESDRGHEKLFF
TRBV5-1,TRBJ2-2,TRBD2,.,TGCGCCAGCAGCTCAAGCGGGGGTGTCCACGGGGAGCTGTTTTTT,CASSSSGGVHGELFF
TRBV6-5,TRBJ1-4,.,.,TGTGCCAGCAGTTTTCGGGTTAATGAAAAACTGTTTTTT,CASSFRVNEKLFF
TRBV9,TRBJ2-7,TRBD2,.,TGTGCCAGCTCCCATCCGGGGGAGGGCTACGAGCAGTACTTC,CASSHPGEGYEQYF